These 2 T cell receptor beta chains came from one sample sequenced in a study of molecular identifiers for immune sequencing clone quantification. TCRdb re-analysed the PCR reads in MiXCR, keeping a single row per CDR3 protein. The sample includes 490,000 or so distinct CDR3 sequences, over 20% of them seen just once. The sample taken for sequencing was naive CD8+ T cells from blood, with Jurkat cell RNA spiked in. Subset of the sample: FACS-sorted CD8+CD4-CCR7+CD45RA+ naive T cells. The receptors derive from a human donor in good health. Some libraries in this study had Jurkat cell RNA spiked in.

The chain uses TRBV4-3 and TRBJ1-3, with TRBD1 as a possible D gene (5 bases). The V gene lost 0 bases and the J gene lost 6 bases, with 9 bases spanning the gap. CDR1 is LGHNA, CDR2 YSLEER, per germline. The CDR3 totals 14 residues. The CDR3 is CASSQDRVANTIYF. The CDR3 DNA reads as TGCGCCAGCAGCCAAGACAGGGTGGCAAACACCATATATTTT.

In its sample, this clonotype was seen many times. This sequence joins TRBV12-3 or TRBV12-4 and TRBJ1-3; 8 bases agree with TRBD1. The length of the CDR3 is 17 residues. V lost 3 bases and J lost 0; bases outside the gene matches: 7. CDR3 in amino acids: CASSFSGGRTSGNTIYF. The CDR3 DNA is TGTGCCAGCAGTTTCTCAGGGGGCCGAACCTCTGGAAACACCATATATTTT.